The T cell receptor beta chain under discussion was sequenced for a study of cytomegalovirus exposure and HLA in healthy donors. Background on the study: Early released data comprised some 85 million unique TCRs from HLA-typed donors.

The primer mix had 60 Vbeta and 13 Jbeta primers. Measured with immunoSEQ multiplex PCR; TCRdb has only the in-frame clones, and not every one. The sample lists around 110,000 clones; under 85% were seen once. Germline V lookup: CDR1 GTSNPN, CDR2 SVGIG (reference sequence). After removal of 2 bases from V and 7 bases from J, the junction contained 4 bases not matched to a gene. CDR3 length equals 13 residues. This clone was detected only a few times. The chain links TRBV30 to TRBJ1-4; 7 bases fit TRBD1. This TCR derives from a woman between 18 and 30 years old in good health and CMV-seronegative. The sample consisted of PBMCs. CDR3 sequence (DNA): TGTGCCTGGAGTCTAGGGGGCGGTGAAAAACTGTTTTTT. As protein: CAWSLGGGEKLFF.